What follows are 21 T cell receptor beta chains derived from one specimen sequenced in a study of blood T cell repertoires in COVID-19. Produced via immunoSEQ multiplex PCR; TCRdb's table is partial and in-frame only. Here the sample spans some 260,000 clones, roughly 91% being singletons. Sequenced material: PBMCs or T cells enriched from blood (not recorded which). The receptors originated from a man between 35 and 55 years old who had recovered from COVID-19.

This sequence joins TRBV9 and TRBJ1-2, with TRBD1 identical over 9 bases. J gave up 2 bases and V 3 bases, and 8 bases lay outside the gene matches. Looked up from germline, CDR1 is SGDLS and CDR2 is YYNGEE. The CDR3 sequence is 16 residues long. CDR3 amino acids: CASSGQTGGRNYGYTF. CDR3 nucleotides: TGTGCCAGCAGCGGCCAAACAGGGGGCAGAAACTATGGCTACACCTTC.

This sequence joins TRBV7-3 and TRBJ1-6; 7 bases are shared with TRBD1. V shed 2 bases and J 15 bases; nucleotides not matched to a gene: 13. The germline V gene has CDR1 SGHTA and CDR2 FQGTGA. This CDR3 region has 15 residues. CDR3 amino acids: CASSLQTGPSFHLHF. CDR3 in DNA: TGTGCCAGCAGCTTACAGACAGGGCCCTCTTTTCACCTCCACTTT.

This clone was found once. The V gene is TRBV27, the J gene TRBJ2-3, with TRBD1 matching over 7 bases. V was clipped by 8 bases and J by 4 bases; unmatched bases: 12. This CDR3 spans 15 amino acids. CDR1 and CDR2 (germline): MNHEY, SMNVEV (reference sequence). As DNA, the CDR3 is TGTGCCAGCTCCTCCGGGACAGTCTTCGCAGATACGCAGTATTTT. Protein: CASSSGTVFADTQYF.

V and J are TRBV27 and TRBJ2-7; no clear D gene. Germline CDR1 MNHEY, CDR2 SMNVEV (reference sequence). CDR3 length: 14 amino acids. Trimming left V 6 bases short and J 3 bases short, with 15 bases between. The CDR3 coding sequence is TGTGCCAGCAGCCGTGGCAGGAACGACTACGAGCAGTACTTC. Encoded protein: CASSRGRNDYEQYF.

The rearrangement links TRBV19 to TRBJ1-2, with 9 bases matching TRBD1. J was trimmed by 2 bases and V by 5 bases; bases with no gene match: 6. This CDR3 region has 15 residues. Per the germline V gene, CDR1 is LNHDA and CDR2 is SQIVND (reference sequence). CDR3 residues: CASSPSTGGNYGYTF. CDR3 nucleotides: TGTGCCAGTAGTCCCTCGACAGGGGGGAACTATGGCTACACCTTC.

This chain uses TRBV18 with TRBJ2-2; 10 bases are a match to TRBD1. The V segment lost 4 bases and the J segment 1 base; nucleotides outside the gene matches: 3. This CDR3 spans 16 amino acids. The germline V gene encodes CDR1 KGHSH and CDR2 LQKENI. The CDR3 sequence is CASSQTGGMNTGELFF. The CDR3 DNA follows: TGTGCCAGCTCACAGACAGGGGGCATGAACACCGGGGAGCTGTTTTTT.

This clone was detected once. This chain links TRBV25-1 with TRBJ1-2; D perhaps matches TRBD1 (6 bases). Per germline, CDR1 MGHDK and CDR2 SYGVNS. This CDR3 comprises 13 residues. Trimming took 6 bases from V and 4 from J, leaving 12 bases between them. CDR3 sequence reads: CASRDRTTYGYTF. CDR3 sequence (DNA): TGTGCCAGCAGGGACAGAACCACCTATGGCTACACCTTC.

The chain joins TRBV28 to TRBJ2-5; D unresolved. Germline V gene lookup returns CDR1 MDHEN and CDR2 SYDVKM. The CDR3 has 13 amino acids. V gave up 5 bases and J gave up 0 bases, with 7 bases separating them. DNA for the CDR3: TGTGCCAGCAGTCCCCTGTACCAAGAGACCCAGTACTTC. Its translation is CASSPLYQETQYF.

This clone was observed once. The gene calls are TRBV5-6 and TRBJ2-1; weak D call: TRBD1 (6 bases). This CDR3 is built from 13 residues. V shed 5 bases and J shed 9 bases, with 15 bases lying between them. Germline V CDR1 and CDR2: SGHDT, YYEEEE. CDR3 bases: TGTGCCAGCAGTTTACCGCAGGGGATTGAGCAGTTCTTC. It translates to CASSLPQGIEQFF.

This clone was counted only a few times. This chain joins TRBV5-6 and TRBJ2-7; TRBD2 agrees at 13 bases. The J segment lost 4 bases and the V segment lost 2 bases, leaving 3 bases of the junction unmatched. Germline lookup yields CDR1 SGHDT and CDR2 YYEEEE. This CDR3 contains 15 residues. The CDR3 DNA sequence: TGTGCCAGCAGCTTCGGACTAGCGGGAGATTACGAGCAGTACTTC. This encodes CASSFGLAGDYEQYF.

This clone was seen just once. This rearrangement joins TRBV7-2 to TRBJ2-5, with D unresolved. The germline gives CDR1 SGHTA, CDR2 FQGNSA. The CDR3 loop spans 15 amino acids. Trimming took off 3 bases at V and 2 bases at J, with 13 bases between the two ends. DNA for the CDR3: TGTGCCAGCAGCTTTCTCCTTAACAGACAAGAGACCCAGTACTTC. This translates into CASSFLLNRQETQYF.

V is TRBV29-1 and J is TRBJ1-2; no firm D call. The CDR3 contains 12 residues. The V gene lost 4 bases and the J gene lost 4 bases, with 10 bases spanning the gap. Germline assignment: CDR1 SQVTM and CDR2 ANQGSEA. As DNA, the CDR3 is TGCAGCGTTGTCCGGGAATCCTATGGCTACACCTTC. Protein: CSVVRESYGYTF.

This clone was found a few times. The chain employs TRBV9 and TRBJ1-1; a weak D match, TRBD1 (5 bases). V gave up 0 bases and J gave up 0 bases, with 12 bases separating them. CDR1 and CDR2 (germline): SGDLS, YYNGEE. The CDR3 totals 16 residues. CDR3 protein: CASSVGGTPMNTEAFF. The DNA of the CDR3 is TGTGCCAGCAGCGTAGGCGGGACCCCTATGAACACTGAAGCTTTCTTT. Full variable domain (remainder filled in from reference TRBV9 and TRBJ1-1): DSGVTQTPKHLITATGQRVTLRCSPRSGDLSVYWYQQSLDQGLQFLIQYYNGEERAKGNILERFSAQQFPDLHSELNLSSLELGDSALYFCASSVGGTPMNTEAFFGQGTRLTVV.

This chain connects TRBV24-1 to TRBJ2-2; perhaps TRBD1 as D (6 bases). This CDR3 comprises 14 residues. Trimming shortened V by 11 bases and J by 6 bases, and 18 bases separated the two germline ends. CDR1 is KGHDR, CDR2 SFDVKD, per germline. CDR3 sequence: CASKGAGVAGELFF. DNA of the CDR3: TGTGCCAGCAAAGGGGCAGGGGTGGCCGGGGAGCTGTTTTTT.

This chain connects TRBV7-9 to TRBJ2-2, with TRBD1 as a possible D gene (6 bases). CDR1 is SEHNR, CDR2 FQNEAQ, per germline (reference sequence). The CDR3 totals 14 residues. The V end lost 1 base, the J end lost 8 bases, and 11 bases lay between the germline ends. As DNA, the CDR3 is TGTGCCAGCAGCTTAGACGTGGGGGCTGGGGAGCTGTTTTTT. Translation: CASSLDVGAGELFF.

The chain links TRBV6-5 to TRBJ1-6; D possibly corresponds to TRBD1 (6 bases). The germline CDR1 and CDR2 sequences are MNHEY and SVGAGI. The CDR3 consists of 13 residues. V lost 6 bases and J lost 11, with 14 bases in between. The CDR3: CASRYQGRTPLHF. DNA of the CDR3: TGTGCCAGCAGGTACCAGGGGCGGACACCCCTCCACTTT.

The chain employs TRBV4-3 and TRBJ2-1, with TRBD2 matching 14 bases. CDR1 is LGHNA and CDR2 is YSLEER in the germline V gene. V lost 1 base, J lost 2 bases, and 16 bases stayed unmatched. The CDR3 sequence is 22 residues long. CDR3 in DNA: TGCGCCAGCAGCCAAGTGCCACCCGCGGGACTAGCGGGAGTAGGGACCTACAATGAGCAGTTCTTC. It yields the protein CASSQVPPAGLAGVGTYNEQFF.

The V gene is TRBV9, the J gene TRBJ2-1; D perhaps matches TRBD2 (5 bases). Per the germline V gene, CDR1 is SGDLS and CDR2 is YYNGEE. This CDR3 is 15 amino acids long. Trimming removed 2 bases at V and 3 bases at J, with 12 bases between. DNA of the CDR3: TGTGCCAGCAGCGTGGTCGAGCGGTACTACAATGAGCAGTTCTTC. Translated: CASSVVERYYNEQFF.

This sequence joins TRBV5-5 and TRBJ1-1; no clear D gene. The length of the CDR3 is 15 residues. V dropped 0 bases and J dropped 1 base, with 10 bases sitting between them. Germline loops: CDR1 SGHKS, CDR2 YYEKEE (reference sequence). CDR3 bases: TGTGCCAGCAGCTTGGAGAGGTTCAGGAACACTGAAGCTTTCTTT. This encodes CASSLERFRNTEAFF.

The chain has TRBV7-3 and TRBJ2-1; TRBD1 is a possible D gene (7 bases). CDR3 length equals 15 residues. From germline, CDR1 is SGHTA and CDR2 FQGTGA. V was shortened by 3 bases and J by 2 bases, with 11 bases between the two germline ends. The CDR3 here is CASSFSGGPYNEQFF. As DNA, the CDR3 is TGTGCCAGCAGCTTCTCAGGGGGGCCCTACAATGAGCAGTTCTTC.

This sequence joins TRBV4-1 and TRBJ1-1; perhaps TRBD1 as D (6 bases). Germline loops: CDR1 MGHRA, CDR2 YSYEKL. There are 17 residues in the CDR3. Trimming removed 2 bases from V and 4 bases from J, with 20 bases in between. Here the CDR3 reads CASSQSRFRGTGTEAFF. The CDR3 DNA is TGCGCCAGCAGCCAAAGTCGGTTCAGGGGCACTGGCACTGAAGCTTTCTTT.